The next 20 T cell receptor beta chains were all read from a single sample in a study of identical twins. TCRdb passed the 5' RACE reads through MiXCR, listing each CDR3 protein once. The data show 280,000 or so distinct CDR3 sequences, more than 6.5% seen once. This same sample was also part of a study on yellow fever vaccine responses in identical twins.

The sequenced material came from memory (CD45RO+) T cells sorted from blood. The receptor set was obtained from a woman aged 18-30 years in good health.

As DNA, the CDR3 is TGTGCCAGCAGCCCCCCGGGACGCCATAATTCACCCCTCCACTTT. Residues: CASSPPGRHNSPLHF. The rearrangement joins TRBV28 to TRBJ1-6; weak D call: TRBD1 (5 bases). CDR3 length: 15 residues. Germline V gene sequence: CDR1 MDHEN, CDR2 SYDVKM. Trimming removed 6 bases at V and 5 bases at J, with 14 bases between. Full variable domain (missing parts from reference TRBV28 and TRBJ1-6): DVKVTQSSRYLVKRTGEKVFLECVQDMDHENMFWYRQDPGLGLRLIYFSYDVKMKEKGDIPEGYSVSREKKERFSLILESASTNQTSMYLCASSPPGRHNSPLHFGNGTRLTVT.

This clonotype was counted many times. J is TRBJ1-3 and V is TRBV4-1, with D possibly matching TRBD1 (5 bases). The CDR3 loop spans 14 amino acids. In germline, CDR1 is MGHRA, CDR2 YSYEKL. The V gene lost 0 bases and the J gene lost 5 bases, with 8 bases spanning the gap. The CDR3 DNA sequence: TGCGCCAGCAGCCAAGAGTACAGGCGAAACACCATATATTTT. Translated: CASSQEYRRNTIYF.

As to this clonotype: With a much larger clone just one base away, this may be a read error. The rearrangement uses TRBV5-4 and TRBJ1-1, with a tentative D call TRBD1 (6 bases). There are 13 residues in the CDR3. V was clipped by 2 bases and J by 6 bases, with 11 bases between them. Germline CDR1 SGHNT, CDR2 YYREEE (reference sequence). The CDR3: CASSLGGAPEAFF. The CDR3, as DNA: TGTGCCAGCAGCTTAGGGGGGGCCCCTGAAGCTTTCTTT.

J is TRBJ2-5 and V is TRBV6-1; D is possibly TRBD1 (6 bases). V lost 6 bases and J 5 bases, leaving 13 bases between the germline ends. The germline V gene encodes CDR1 MNHNS and CDR2 SASEGT. CDR3 size: 13 residues. The CDR3 spells CASSAGEWETQYF. CDR3 DNA: TGTGCCAGCAGCGCAGGGGAATGGGAGACCCAGTACTTC.

This clonotype was picked up many times. This chain links TRBV29-1 with TRBJ2-5; D uncertain. Per the germline V gene, CDR1 is SQVTM and CDR2 is ANQGSEA. Trimming took 0 bases from V and 2 from J, leaving 4 bases between them. The length of the CDR3 is 12 residues. CDR3 sequence (DNA): TGCAGCGTTGAAGAGACGCAAGAGACCCAGTACTTC. Protein: CSVEETQETQYF. The whole variable domain, filled in from reference TRBV29-1 and TRBJ2-5, reads SAVISQKPSRDICQRGTSLTIQCQVDSQVTMMFWYRQQPGQSLTLIATANQGSEATYESGFVIDKFPISRPNLTFSTLTVSNMSPEDSSIYLCSVEETQETQYFGPGTRLLVL.

This clonotype was seen a handful of times. At one end, the junction sequence differs from germline, possibly due to a read error. CDR3 coding DNA: TGTGCCAGCAGCCTAACTTCCTCCTTGACAGGGGGATATGAAGCTTTCTTT. This translates into CASSLTSSLTGGYEAFF. The rearrangement uses TRBV7-3 and TRBJ1-1; 9 bases are a match to TRBD1. Germline loops: CDR1 SGHTA, CDR2 FQGTGA. CDR3 size: 17 residues.

This clonotype was observed at least ten times. This chain links TRBV28 with TRBJ2-5, with 8 bases matching TRBD2. The CDR3 covers 15 residues. Germline V gene data show CDR1 as MDHEN and CDR2 as SYDVKM. With 4 bases clipped from V and 5 bases from J, the junction kept 9 bases outside the gene matches. This CDR3 reads CASSSLAGSRETQYF. The DNA for the CDR3 is TGTGCCAGCAGTTCCTTAGCGGGGTCAAGGGAGACCCAGTACTTC.

This clonotype was recorded at least ten times. The genes are TRBV24-1 and TRBJ2-5; 7 nucleotides align to TRBD1. The V and J ends lost 3 bases and 1 base, in that order; junction bases with no gene match: 7. Germline values: CDR1 KGHDR, CDR2 SFDVKD. This CDR3 is 16 amino acids long. The CDR3 DNA reads TGTGCCACCAGTGATCCGAACAGGGGACGCCAAGAGACCCAGTACTTC. Residues: CATSDPNRGRQETQYF.

In this sample, this clonotype turned up many times. Here the CDR3 reads CASSGTVLNYGYTF. Written as DNA, the CDR3 is TGTGCCAGCAGCGGGACAGTACTTAACTATGGCTACACCTTC. The V call is TRBV9, the J call TRBJ1-2; possible D gene TRBD1, 6 bases. This CDR3 is 14 amino acids long. Germline lookup yields CDR1 SGDLS and CDR2 YYNGEE. Trimming cost V 3 bases and J 1 base, with 10 bases left between them.

The V and J genes are TRBV5-6 and TRBJ2-3; tentatively, D is TRBD1 (5 bases). Germline V gives CDR1 SGHDT, CDR2 YYEEEE. CDR3 length: 14 residues. Trimming removed 6 bases from V and 5 bases from J, with 16 bases in between. The CDR3 loop is CASTLGQDRDTQYF. In nucleotides, the CDR3 is TGTGCCAGCACCCTGGGGCAAGACCGAGATACGCAGTATTTT.

A single count supports this clonotype. The V gene is TRBV11-3, the J gene TRBJ2-2; D is uncertain. CDR1 SGHNT and CDR2 YENEEA come from the germline V gene. The CDR3 loop spans 14 amino acids. V was shortened by 5 bases and J by 1 base, with 8 bases between the two germline ends. The CDR3 reads CASSTVGNTGELFF. The CDR3 DNA reads TGTGCCAGCAGCACAGTCGGGAACACCGGGGAGCTGTTTTTT. The full variable domain, completed using reference TRBV11-3 and TRBJ2-2, is EAGVVQSPRYKIIEKKQPVAFWCNPISGHNTLYWYLQNLGQGPELLIRYENEEAVDDSQLPKDRFSAERLKGVDSTLKIQPAELGDSAVYLCASSTVGNTGELFFGEGSRLTVL.

This clonotype was picked up a small number of times. This rearrangement joins TRBV3-1 to TRBJ2-1; D uncertain. This CDR3 contains 11 residues. CDR1 and CDR2 from the germline V gene are LGHDT and YNNKEL (reference sequence). Between the trimmed V and J ends, which lost 2 bases and 8 bases, there was a span of 4 bases. CDR3 protein: CASSQNYEQFF. The CDR3 coding sequence is TGTGCCAGCAGCCAAAACTATGAGCAGTTCTTC.

This clonotype was seen a handful of times. The chain employs TRBV5-1 and TRBJ2-5; 7 bases are a match to TRBD2. J gave up 2 bases and V 0 bases, and 7 bases lay outside the gene matches. Germline values: CDR1 SGHRS, CDR2 YFSETQ. This CDR3 comprises 16 residues. The DNA of the CDR3 is TGCGCCAGCAGCTTGGGCGGGAGCAGGATGCAAGAGACCCAGTACTTC. Its translation: CASSLGGSRMQETQYF.

This clonotype was counted ten times or more. The V gene is TRBV5-8, the J gene TRBJ1-5; D call uncertain. This CDR3 is 12 amino acids long. The V gene lost 3 bases and the J gene lost 7 bases, with 8 bases spanning the gap. Germline V gives CDR1 SGHTS, CDR2 YDEGEE. CDR3 in amino acids: CASSWSPQPQHF. The CDR3 nucleotides read TGTGCCAGCAGCTGGTCCCCCCAGCCCCAGCATTTT.

This rearrangement joins TRBV28 to TRBJ1-2; D is unclear. Germline CDR1 MDHEN, CDR2 SYDVKM. Trimming took off 6 bases at V and 6 bases at J, with 11 bases between the two ends. The CDR3 has 12 amino acids. The CDR3 DNA sequence: TGTGCCAGCAGAACTACAGCAGATGGCTACACCTTC. This encodes CASRTTADGYTF.

Ten or more counts support this clonotype. The chain uses TRBV7-2 and TRBJ2-1, with TRBD2 matching 8 bases. Germline V gene lookup returns CDR1 SGHTA and CDR2 FQGNSA. The V gene end was trimmed by 1 base and the J gene end by 5 bases; junction bases not matched to a gene: 7. The CDR3 consists of 16 residues. This CDR3 reads CASSLGLAGWHNEQFF. Here the CDR3 DNA reads TGTGCCAGCAGCTTAGGATTAGCGGGATGGCACAATGAGCAGTTCTTC.

The chain links TRBV7-9 to TRBJ2-2; no clear D. The length of the CDR3 is 14 residues. Germline assignment: CDR1 SEHNR and CDR2 FQNEAQ (reference sequence). Trimming took off 1 base at V and 4 bases at J, with 7 bases between the two ends. CDR3 bases: TGTGCCAGCAGCTTAGATAGCCCCACCGGGGAGCTGTTTTTT. Translation: CASSLDSPTGELFF.

This clonotype has a handful of counts. The chain combines TRBV29-1 with TRBJ1-1; 12 bases align to TRBD1. The CDR3 sequence is 15 residues long. Losses at the gene ends were 5 bases for V and 2 bases for J; bases not matched to a gene: 6. CDR1 and CDR2 from the germline V gene are SQVTM and ANQGSEA. The CDR3 sequence is CSVPGQGAVNTEAFF. The CDR3 bases are TGCAGCGTTCCGGGACAGGGGGCTGTAAACACTGAAGCTTTCTTT.

This clonotype was recorded a few times. The DNA of the CDR3 is TGTGCCAGTAGTCTTCTGGCGGATTCACCCCTCCACTTT. Encoded protein: CASSLLADSPLHF. The chain is built from TRBV19 and TRBJ1-6; D not certain. In germline, CDR1 is LNHDA, CDR2 SQIVND (reference sequence). The V end lost 5 bases, the J end lost 8 bases, and 10 bases lay between the germline ends. The CDR3 totals 13 residues. Full variable domain (remainder filled in from reference TRBV19 and TRBJ1-6): DGGITQSPKYLFRKEGQNVTLSCEQNLNHDAMYWYRQDPGQGLRLIYYSQIVNDFQKGDIAEGYSVSREKKESFPLTVTSAQKNPTAFYLCASSLLADSPLHFGNGTRLTVT.

The chain has TRBV6-1 and TRBJ1-5; D is uncertain. This CDR3 spans 13 amino acids. Germline V lookup: CDR1 MNHNS, CDR2 SASEGT. Trimming took off 6 bases at V and 7 bases at J, with 13 bases between the two ends. The CDR3 sequence is CASSQNEGQPQHF. The CDR3 region has the DNA TGTGCCAGCAGCCAAAACGAAGGACAGCCCCAGCATTTT.